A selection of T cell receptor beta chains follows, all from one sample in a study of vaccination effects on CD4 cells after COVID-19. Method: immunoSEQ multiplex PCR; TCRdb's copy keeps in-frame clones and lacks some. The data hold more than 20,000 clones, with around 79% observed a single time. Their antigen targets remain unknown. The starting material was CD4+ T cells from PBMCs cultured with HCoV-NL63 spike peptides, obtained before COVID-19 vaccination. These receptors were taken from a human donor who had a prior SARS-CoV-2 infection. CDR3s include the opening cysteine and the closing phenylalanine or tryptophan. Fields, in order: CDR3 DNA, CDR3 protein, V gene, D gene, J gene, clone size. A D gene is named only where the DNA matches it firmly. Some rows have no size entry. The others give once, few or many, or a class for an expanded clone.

TGTGCCAGTAGTATTACCGGGCGGGGGAACTATAATTCACCCCTCCACTTT CASSITGRGNYNSPLHF TRBV19 . TRBJ1-6 .
TGTGCCAGCAGCCCCCGGACTATCCGGAGCTCCTACAATGAGCAGTTCTTC CASSPRTIRSSYNEQFF TRBV7-8 . TRBJ2-1 .
TGTGCCAGCAGTGACAGCGCCGGCTATGGCTACACCTTC CASSDSAGYGYTF TRBV2 . TRBJ1-2 few
TGTGCCAGCACCCCGTTGGCGCCCTACACCGGGGAGCTGTTTTTT CASTPLAPYTGELFF TRBV5-4 . TRBJ2-2 once
TGTGCCAGCAGTTGGGGGAGTATACAGCCCCAGCATTTT CASSWGSIQPQHF TRBV6-5 . TRBJ1-5 few
TGTGCCAGCAGTTATTCCACTTACACAGTGAACTATGGCTACACCTTC CASSYSTYTVNYGYTF TRBV6-5 . TRBJ1-2 .
TGTGCCAGTAGTATCTCACAGGGGTTTGTTTATCAGCCCCAGCATTTT CASSISQGFVYQPQHF TRBV19 TRBD1 TRBJ1-5 few
TGTGCCACCAGTGATAGTGGACAGGGGGGCTCCTACAATGAGCAGTTCTTC CATSDSGQGGSYNEQFF TRBV24-1 TRBD1 TRBJ2-1 .
TGCGCCAGCAGTCAATCTGACAGGGGTTCGTCTTGGTCCTATAATTCACCCCTCCACTTT CASSQSDRGSSWSYNSPLHF TRBV23-1 TRBD1 TRBJ1-6 once
TGTGCCAGTCTTCTCCGACAGGGGATGCCCTACGAGCAGTACTTC CASLLRQGMPYEQYF TRBV19 TRBD1 TRBJ2-7 .
TGTGCCTGGAGACTAGCGGGGGGGCCGCGTACGCAGTATTTT CAWRLAGGPRTQYF TRBV30 TRBD2 TRBJ2-3 .
TGTGCCAGCAGCGTCACCCCGGGACTCGGCAATGAGCAGTTCTTC CASSVTPGLGNEQFF TRBV7-2 . TRBJ2-1 .
TGTGCCAGCAGCCGAACAGACACTTCCGGAGGCTATGGCTACACCTTC CASSRTDTSGGYGYTF TRBV3-1/TRBV3-2 . TRBJ1-2 .
TGTGCCAGCAGCTACGGACGGTCCTATGGCTACACCTTC CASSYGRSYGYTF TRBV7-8 . TRBJ1-2 few
TGTGCCAGCAGGAGAGGACCGAACTACGAGCAGTACTTC CASRRGPNYEQYF TRBV6-5 . TRBJ2-7 .
TGTGCCAGCAGCCAGGACAGGGAAAAACTGTTTTTT CASSQDREKLFF TRBV7-9 TRBD1 TRBJ1-4 .
TGTGCCAGCAGCCCACCTAGCGGCTACGAGCAGTACTTC CASSPPSGYEQYF TRBV7-2 TRBD2 TRBJ2-7 .
TGTGCCAGTAGGACGGGGTATCGTAACACTGAAGCTTTCTTT CASRTGYRNTEAFF TRBV19 . TRBJ1-1 .
TGTGCCTGGTCATTCAGGGGACGAGGGAGCAATCAGCCCCAGCATTTT CAWSFRGRGSNQPQHF TRBV30 . TRBJ1-5 .
TGCAGCGTTGCGATGAACACTGAAGCTTTCTTT CSVAMNTEAFF TRBV29-1 . TRBJ1-1 .
TGTGCCAGCAGCCGTAGCGGGCCGTACCAAGAGACCCAGTACTTC CASSRSGPYQETQYF TRBV2 TRBD2 TRBJ2-5 few
TGCGCCAGCAGCTTTAGAGCCCCCGAGGACGAGCAGTACTTC CASSFRAPEDEQYF TRBV5-1 . TRBJ2-7 .
TGTGCCAGCAGCAAAGAAGACAGGAGAATCAATCAGCCCCAGCATTTT CASSKEDRRINQPQHF TRBV21-1 . TRBJ1-5 few
TGTGCCAGCAGCCAGAGACTAGCCGGCCAAGAGACCCAGTACTTC CASSQRLAGQETQYF TRBV3-1/TRBV3-2 TRBD2 TRBJ2-5 .
TGTGCCAGCATAAGTCTGTTGGGGTCTGACACCGGGGAGCTGTTTTTT CASISLLGSDTGELFF TRBV2 . TRBJ2-2 few
TGTGCCAGCAGCTTAGGGGCGACAGGGATTGAGACCCAGTACTTC CASSLGATGIETQYF TRBV11-2 TRBD1 TRBJ2-5 .
TGTGCCTGGGAACGGTTGGAAAAGCAGGCCCAGTACTTC CAWERLEKQAQYF TRBV30 . TRBJ2-5 .
TGCGCCAGCACCCGGACAGGGGCGAACACTGAAGCTTTCTTT CASTRTGANTEAFF TRBV10-1 TRBD1 TRBJ1-1 .
TGTGCCAGCAGTTTAAGGGGGCCTTGGGAAAAACTGTTTTTT CASSLRGPWEKLFF TRBV28 TRBD1 TRBJ1-4 once
TGTGCCAGCAGCCAAGATATAGTTGCGTGGCAGGGCGCTAACTATGGCTACACCTTC CASSQDIVAWQGANYGYTF TRBV4-2 . TRBJ1-2 .
TGTGCCAGTAGATCGGGACAGGGTCATTCACCCCTCCACTTT CASRSGQGHSPLHF TRBV19 TRBD1 TRBJ1-6 .